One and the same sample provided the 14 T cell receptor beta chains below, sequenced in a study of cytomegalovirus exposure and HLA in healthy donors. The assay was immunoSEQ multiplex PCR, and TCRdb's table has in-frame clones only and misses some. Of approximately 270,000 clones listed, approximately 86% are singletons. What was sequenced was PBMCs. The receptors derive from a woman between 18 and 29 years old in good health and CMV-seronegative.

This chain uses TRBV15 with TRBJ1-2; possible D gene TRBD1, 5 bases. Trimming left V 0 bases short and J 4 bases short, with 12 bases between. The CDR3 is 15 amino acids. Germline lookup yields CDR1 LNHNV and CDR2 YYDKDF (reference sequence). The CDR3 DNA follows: TGTGCCACCAGCAGAGATCAGGGACTGAGCTATGGCTACACCTTC. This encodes CATSRDQGLSYGYTF.

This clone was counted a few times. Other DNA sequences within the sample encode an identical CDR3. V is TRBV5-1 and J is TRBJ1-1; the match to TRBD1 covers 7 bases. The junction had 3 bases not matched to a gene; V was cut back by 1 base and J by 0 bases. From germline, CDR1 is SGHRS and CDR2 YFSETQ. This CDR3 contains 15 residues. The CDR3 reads CASSLTGTVNTEAFF. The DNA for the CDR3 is TGCGCCAGCAGCTTGACAGGGACAGTGAACACTGAAGCTTTCTTT.

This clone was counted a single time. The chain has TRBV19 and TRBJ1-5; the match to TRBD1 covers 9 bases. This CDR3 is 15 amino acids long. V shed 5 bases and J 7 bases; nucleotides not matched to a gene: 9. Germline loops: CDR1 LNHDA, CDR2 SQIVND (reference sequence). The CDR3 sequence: CASSRTGEYNQPQHF. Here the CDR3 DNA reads TGTGCCAGTAGTCGGACAGGGGAATACAACCAGCCCCAGCATTTT.

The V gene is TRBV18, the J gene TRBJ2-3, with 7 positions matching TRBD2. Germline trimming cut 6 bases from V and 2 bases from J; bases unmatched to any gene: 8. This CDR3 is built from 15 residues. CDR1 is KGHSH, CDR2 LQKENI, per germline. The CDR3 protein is CASSPGTTLTDTQYF. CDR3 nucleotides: TGTGCCAGCTCCCCCGGGACTACCCTCACAGATACGCAGTATTTT.

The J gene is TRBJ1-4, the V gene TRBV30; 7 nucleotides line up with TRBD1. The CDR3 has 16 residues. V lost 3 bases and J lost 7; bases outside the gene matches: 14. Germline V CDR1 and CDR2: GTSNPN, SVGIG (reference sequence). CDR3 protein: CAWSSLTGELGEKLFF. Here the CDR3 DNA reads TGTGCCTGGAGCTCCCTCACAGGGGAGCTCGGTGAAAAACTGTTTTTT. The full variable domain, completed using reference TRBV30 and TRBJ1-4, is SQTIHQWPATLVQPVGSPLSLECTVEGTSNPNLYWYRQAAGRGLQLLFYSVGIGQISSEVPQNLSASRPQDRQFILSSKKLLLSDSGFYLCAWSSLTGELGEKLFFGSGTQLSVL.

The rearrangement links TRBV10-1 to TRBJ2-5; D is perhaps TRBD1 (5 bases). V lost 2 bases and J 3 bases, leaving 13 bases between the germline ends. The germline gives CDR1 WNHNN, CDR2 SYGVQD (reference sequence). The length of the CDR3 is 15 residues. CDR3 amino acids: CASSEGTAGKETQYF. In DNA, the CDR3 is TGCGCCAGCAGTGAGGGTACGGCAGGGAAAGAGACCCAGTACTTC.

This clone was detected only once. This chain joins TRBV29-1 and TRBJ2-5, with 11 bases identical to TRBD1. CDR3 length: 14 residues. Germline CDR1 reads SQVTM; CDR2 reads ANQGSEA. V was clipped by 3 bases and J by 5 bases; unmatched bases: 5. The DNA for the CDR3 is TGCAGCGTTGAGAGGACAGGGGGCGGGGAGACCCAGTACTTC. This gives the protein CSVERTGGGETQYF.

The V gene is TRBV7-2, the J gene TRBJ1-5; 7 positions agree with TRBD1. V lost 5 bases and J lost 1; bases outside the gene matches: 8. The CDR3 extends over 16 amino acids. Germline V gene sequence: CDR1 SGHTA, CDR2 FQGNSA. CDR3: CASSPQGTVSNQPQHF. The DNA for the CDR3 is TGTGCCAGCAGCCCACAGGGGACTGTCAGCAATCAGCCCCAGCATTTT.

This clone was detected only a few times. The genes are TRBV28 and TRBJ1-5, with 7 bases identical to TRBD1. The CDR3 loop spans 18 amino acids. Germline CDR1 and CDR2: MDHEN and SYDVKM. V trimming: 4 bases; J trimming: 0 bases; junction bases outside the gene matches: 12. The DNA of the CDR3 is TGTGCCAGCAGTTCCGACAGGGTTCGGGGGTATAGCAATCAGCCCCAGCATTTT. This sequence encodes CASSSDRVRGYSNQPQHF.

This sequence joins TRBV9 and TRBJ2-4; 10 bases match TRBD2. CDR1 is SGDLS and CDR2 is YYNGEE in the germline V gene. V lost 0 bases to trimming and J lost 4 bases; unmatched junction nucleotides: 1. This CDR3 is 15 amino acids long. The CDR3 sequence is CASSVGTSGKNIQYF. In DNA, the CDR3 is TGTGCCAGCAGCGTAGGGACTAGCGGTAAAAACATTCAGTACTTC.

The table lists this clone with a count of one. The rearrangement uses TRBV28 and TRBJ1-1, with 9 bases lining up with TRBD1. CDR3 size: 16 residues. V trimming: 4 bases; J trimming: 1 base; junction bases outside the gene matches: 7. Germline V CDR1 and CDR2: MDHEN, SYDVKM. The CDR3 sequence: CASSSLQGARNTEAFF. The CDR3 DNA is TGTGCCAGCAGTTCCCTACAGGGGGCACGGAACACTGAAGCTTTCTTT.

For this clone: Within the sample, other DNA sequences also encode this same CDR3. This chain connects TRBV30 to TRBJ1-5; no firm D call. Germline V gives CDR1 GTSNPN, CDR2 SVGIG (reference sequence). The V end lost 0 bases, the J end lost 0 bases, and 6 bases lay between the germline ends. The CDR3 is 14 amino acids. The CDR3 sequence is CAWSVPGSNQPQHF. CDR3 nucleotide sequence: TGTGCCTGGAGTGTTCCAGGTAGCAATCAGCCCCAGCATTTT.

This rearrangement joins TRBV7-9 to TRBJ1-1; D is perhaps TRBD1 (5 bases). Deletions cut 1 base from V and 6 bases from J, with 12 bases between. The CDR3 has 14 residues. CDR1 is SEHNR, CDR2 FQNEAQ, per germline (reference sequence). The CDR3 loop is CASSLGGTVPEAFF. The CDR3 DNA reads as TGTGCCAGCAGCTTAGGGGGCACAGTACCTGAAGCTTTCTTT.

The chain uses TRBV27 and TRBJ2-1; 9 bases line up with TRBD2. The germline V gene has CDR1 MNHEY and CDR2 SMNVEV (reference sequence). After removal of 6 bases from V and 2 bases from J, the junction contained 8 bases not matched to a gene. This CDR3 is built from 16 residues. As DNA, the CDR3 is TGTGCCAGCAGGAGACTGACTAGCGGAGCCTACAATGAGCAGTTCTTC. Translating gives CASRRLTSGAYNEQFF.